This passage covers 32 T cell receptor beta chains from one sample sequenced in a study of CXCR3-negative and CXCR3-positive naive CD8 T cells. Researchers prepared the TRB cDNA libraries using 5' RACE with UMI labels. From its re-call of the 5' RACE reads, TCRdb lists each CDR3 protein once, without DNA. Its table lists about 56,000 distinct CDR3 sequences. Sequenced material: memory CD8+ T cells from blood. The origin of the receptors is a human donor in good health. Some clones in this sample may be carry-over from other donors' samples.

The V gene is TRBV7-9, the J gene TRBJ2-5; the D call of TRBD1 rests on TCRdb alone, since no DNA is present to check it. This CDR3 has 15 residues. In germline, CDR1 is SEHNR, CDR2 FQNEAQ (reference sequence). CDR3 loop: CASSPLTGGEETQYF.

This chain joins TRBV28 and TRBJ2-7; TCRdb lists TRBD1, though no DNA is available to test this call. CDR3 size: 14 residues. Germline values: CDR1 MDHEN, CDR2 SYDVKM. CDR3 protein: CASTPPTGNYEQYF.

The chain couples TRBV7-2 to TRBJ2-2; TCRdb outputs TRBD2, but without DNA this stays unchecked. CDR1 and CDR2 from the germline V gene are SGHTA and FQGNSA. The CDR3 covers 18 residues. The CDR3 sequence is CASSSRLAGGREAGELFF.

This chain joins TRBV20-1 and TRBJ2-1; absent DNA, TCRdb's TRBD1 call cannot be checked. Looked up from germline, CDR1 is DFQATT and CDR2 is SNEGSKA (reference sequence). The CDR3 has 14 residues. CDR3 amino acids: CSASGTSDYNEQFF.

This chain joins TRBV20-1 and TRBJ1-5. The CDR3 has 13 residues. Looked up from germline, CDR1 is DFQATT and CDR2 is SNEGSKA (reference sequence). The CDR3 protein is CSARRTEGQPQHF.

The genes are TRBV3-1 and TRBJ2-5; TCRdb returns TRBD2, unconfirmable since there is no DNA. The CDR3 is 15 amino acids. CDR1 is LGHDT, CDR2 YNNKEL, per germline (reference sequence). The CDR3 protein is CASSQEGWAGETQYF.

V gene TRBV12-3 or TRBV12-4 combines with J gene TRBJ1-2. This CDR3 contains 14 residues. CDR3 amino acids: CASSDRPNLYGYTF.

The chain combines TRBV12-5 with TRBJ2-1; no DNA is available, so the TRBD2 call from TCRdb remains unchecked. Germline CDR1 LGHNT, CDR2 FRNRAP. The CDR3 has 19 amino acids. The CDR3 reads CASGSPLAGLDTSYNEQFF.

The gene calls are TRBV29-1 and TRBJ2-4; TCRdb's assignment of TRBD1 cannot be checked, as there is no DNA. The CDR3 is made up of 16 amino acids. The germline gives CDR1 SQVTM, CDR2 ANQGSEA. The CDR3 loop reads CSVLGALLGAKNIQYF.

The chain has TRBV6-5 and TRBJ2-7; absent DNA, TCRdb's TRBD1 call cannot be checked. CDR1 and CDR2 from the germline V gene are MNHEY and SVGAGI. The CDR3 is 12 residues long. The CDR3 here is CASTGGPYEQYF.

The V and J genes are TRBV29-1 and TRBJ1-5; there is no DNA to check the TCRdb D call of TRBD1. CDR1 is SQVTM, CDR2 ANQGSEA, per germline. The CDR3 sequence is 15 residues long. This CDR3 is CSVGGTGLSNQPQHF. Full variable domain (remainder filled in from reference TRBV29-1 and TRBJ1-5): SAVISQKPSRDICQRGTSLTIQCQVDSQVTMMFWYRQQPGQSLTLIATANQGSEATYESGFVIDKFPISRPNLTFSTLTVSNMSPEDSSIYLCSVGGTGLSNQPQHFGDGTRLSIL.

The V call is TRBV4-3, the J call TRBJ2-1; TCRdb returns TRBD1, unconfirmable since there is no DNA. The CDR3 has 16 amino acids. Germline loops: CDR1 LGHNA, CDR2 YSLEER. This CDR3 reads CASSQGPQGSWDEQFF.

The rearrangement uses TRBV13 and TRBJ1-1. The CDR3 is made up of 16 amino acids. The germline V gene encodes CDR1 PRHDT and CDR2 FYEKMQ (reference sequence). The CDR3 loop reads CASSLVSGQLNTEAFF. The whole variable domain, filled in from reference TRBV13 and TRBJ1-1, reads AAGVIQSPRHLIKEKRETATLKCYPIPRHDTVYWYQQGPGQDPQFLISFYEKMQSDKGSIPDRFSAQQFSDYHSELNMSSLELGDSALYFCASSLVSGQLNTEAFFGQGTRLTVV.

The V call is TRBV27, the J call TRBJ2-1; TCRdb returns TRBD1, unconfirmable since there is no DNA. The germline CDR1 and CDR2 sequences are MNHEY and SMNVEV (reference sequence). The CDR3 has 15 amino acids. CDR3 amino acids: CASSSGDGFFNEQFF.

The chain couples TRBV28 to TRBJ2-3. The length of the CDR3 is 14 residues. Per the germline V gene, CDR1 is MDHEN and CDR2 is SYDVKM. The CDR3 protein is CASRPVVGTDTQYF.

V and J are TRBV10-2 and TRBJ2-5; the D call of TRBD1 rests on TCRdb alone, since no DNA is present to check it. The CDR3 is 13 amino acids. Per the germline V gene, CDR1 is WSHSY and CDR2 is SAAADI. The CDR3 protein is CASSEQVEETQYF.

The chain employs TRBV6-5 and TRBJ2-1; the TCRdb D gene call, TRBD2, has no DNA to confirm it. Germline-derived CDR1 and CDR2 are MNHEY and SVGAGI. The CDR3 spans 14 residues. The CDR3 sequence is CASTYRQGANEQFF.

The rearrangement joins TRBV9 to TRBJ1-5; lacking DNA, the TRBD1 call made by TCRdb goes unchecked. Germline V lookup: CDR1 SGDLS, CDR2 YYNGEE. The CDR3 extends over 14 amino acids. The CDR3 sequence: CASSASDRDQPQHF. Full variable domain (outside the CDR3, taken from reference TRBV9 and TRBJ1-5): DSGVTQTPKHLITATGQRVTLRCSPRSGDLSVYWYQQSLDQGLQFLIQYYNGEERAKGNILERFSAQQFPDLHSELNLSSLELGDSALYFCASSASDRDQPQHFGDGTRLSIL.

The chain's CDR3 is CSARSEPGSYNEQFF. The chain employs TRBV20-1 and TRBJ2-1; TCRdb's assignment of TRBD1 cannot be checked, as there is no DNA. Germline V lookup: CDR1 DFQATT, CDR2 SNEGSKA (reference sequence). This CDR3 region has 15 residues.

V and J are TRBV6-5 and TRBJ2-7; TCRdb selects TRBD1, and the lack of DNA leaves this call unchecked. From germline, CDR1 is MNHEY and CDR2 SVGAGI. CDR3 length equals 14 residues. CDR3 sequence reads: CAGRGDRETYEQYF.

The chain carries TRBV20-1 and TRBJ2-1; absent DNA, TCRdb's TRBD2 call cannot be checked. CDR3 length: 16 residues. Germline lookup yields CDR1 DFQATT and CDR2 SNEGSKA (reference sequence). The CDR3 loop reads CSARGETSGGYNEQFF.

This rearrangement joins TRBV7-6 to TRBJ1-2. Germline V gene sequence: CDR1 SGHVS, CDR2 FNYEAQ. This CDR3 spans 12 amino acids. CDR3 sequence: CASSLGTSGYTF.

This rearrangement joins TRBV7-9 to TRBJ2-1; with no DNA, the TCRdb D assignment of TRBD1 cannot be verified. Germline CDR1 and CDR2: SEHNR and FQNEAQ (reference sequence). The CDR3 is 13 amino acids. The CDR3 loop is CASSLVRVHEQFF.

The rearrangement uses TRBV28 and TRBJ1-6; TCRdb proposes TRBD1, but this gene call is untestable without DNA. The CDR3 extends over 13 amino acids. Germline CDR1 MDHEN, CDR2 SYDVKM. CDR3 loop: CASSAHRDSPLHF.

V usage is TRBV28 and J usage is TRBJ2-7; the D call from TCRdb, TRBD2, cannot be confirmed without DNA. Per germline, CDR1 MDHEN and CDR2 SYDVKM. The CDR3 has 14 residues. This CDR3 is CASSSRTSRHEQYF. Looking up the rest from reference TRBV28 and TRBJ2-7 gives the full variable domain: DVKVTQSSRYLVKRTGEKVFLECVQDMDHENMFWYRQDPGLGLRLIYFSYDVKMKEKGDIPEGYSVSREKKERFSLILESASTNQTSMYLCASSSRTSRHEQYFGPGTRLTVT.

The chain joins TRBV12-3 or TRBV12-4 to TRBJ2-1. This CDR3 comprises 14 residues. CDR3 sequence reads: CASSLGGSYNEQFF.

This chain uses TRBV6-6 with TRBJ2-1. This CDR3 is built from 16 residues. CDR1 is MNHNY and CDR2 is SVGAGI in the germline V gene (reference sequence). CDR3 protein: CASSYFPGNSYNEQFF.

This chain uses TRBV7-6 with TRBJ2-3. Germline V lookup: CDR1 SGHVS, CDR2 FNYEAQ. This CDR3 contains 13 residues. CDR3 protein: CASSLDSTDTQYF.

The rearrangement links TRBV29-1 to TRBJ2-1; lacking DNA, the TRBD1 call made by TCRdb goes unchecked. Germline lookup yields CDR1 SQVTM and CDR2 ANQGSEA. The CDR3 spans 14 residues. The CDR3 sequence is CSAPTGHPYNEQFF.

The genes are TRBV7-9 and TRBJ2-5; TCRdb lists TRBD1, though no DNA is available to test this call. The CDR3 runs 16 residues. The germline V gene has CDR1 SEHNR and CDR2 FQNEAQ (reference sequence). The CDR3 is CASSPAQRHPVETQYF.

The V call is TRBV29-1, the J call TRBJ1-2. The CDR3 runs 14 residues. CDR1 and CDR2 (germline): SQVTM, ANQGSEA. CDR3 residues: CSVRYADPNYGYTF. The whole variable domain, filled in from reference TRBV29-1 and TRBJ1-2, reads SAVISQKPSRDICQRGTSLTIQCQVDSQVTMMFWYRQQPGQSLTLIATANQGSEATYESGFVIDKFPISRPNLTFSTLTVSNMSPEDSSIYLCSVRYADPNYGYTFGSGTRLTVV.

CDR3: CASSLLHLNTEAFF. The gene calls are TRBV5-6 and TRBJ1-1. The CDR3 covers 14 residues. Germline-derived CDR1 and CDR2 are SGHDT and YYEEEE.